The TCR beta chain described here comes from a study of regulatory T cells in long-lasting Graves disease. Time point reported: persistent/refractory GD, antithyroid drugs over 5 years with positive TRAb. PBMC RNA served as the TCR library source. This clonotype appeared many times. Construction of TCR beta libraries relied on iRepertoire HTBI primers and on Arm-PCR targeting CDR3 regions. TCRdb re-called the multiplex PCR reads with MiXCR, one entry per CDR3 protein. The sample consists of 400,000 to 600,000 distinct CDR3 sequences, roughly 21% of them appearing once. CDR1 is SQVTM and CDR2 is ANQGSEA in the germline V gene. Trimming left V 4 bases short and J 6 bases short, with 16 bases between. The CDR3 loop spans 13 amino acids.

The sequences come from peripheral blood mononuclear cells (PBMCs), collected when the disease was refractory, from a patient treated with antithyroid drugs. The clonotype originates from a female donor with Graves disease. This rearrangement joins TRBV29-1 to TRBJ2-7; the D call may be TRBD1 or TRBD2 (5 bases each). The CDR3 is CSVGGSGGVEQYF. The DNA of the CDR3 is TGCAGCGTTGGGGGCTCTGGGGGAGTCGAGCAGTACTTC.